Following are 24 T cell receptor beta chains from one sample sequenced in a study of OX40 agonist ivuxolimab in advanced cancers. Sequencing used immunoSEQ multiplex PCR; TCRdb keeps in-frame clones, though not all of them. The repertoire has some 50,000 clones, about 81% of them found once; the top ten carry approximately 1.7%. The sample here was CD4+ or CD8+ T cells sorted from blood, taken in a trial of the OX40 agonist ivuxolimab. All receptors derive from an adult with an advanced solid tumor such as melanoma, head and neck, liver or kidney cancer.

CDR3 coding DNA: TGCGCCAGCAGCTTGGGACCGGAGGCCAAAAACATTCAGTACTTC. This gives the protein CASSLGPEAKNIQYF. The chain combines TRBV5-1 with TRBJ2-4, with D hard to call. The germline CDR1 and CDR2 sequences are SGHRS and YFSETQ. Between the trimmed V and J ends, which lost 0 bases and 1 base, there was a span of 8 bases. This CDR3 has 15 amino acids.

This clone was recorded only once. This chain joins TRBV7-2 and TRBJ2-3, with a tentative D call TRBD2 (5 bases). Germline loops: CDR1 SGHTA, CDR2 FQGNSA. This CDR3 region has 14 residues. Trimming left V 3 bases short and J 1 base short, with 8 bases between. The CDR3 DNA reads TGTGCCAGCAGCTTCCCCGGGGGCACAGATACGCAGTATTTT. Translating it yields CASSFPGGTDTQYF.

This rearrangement joins TRBV7-9 to TRBJ2-7, with 7 bases matching TRBD2. The ends lost 7 bases at V and 0 bases at J; junction bases unmatched: 9. The CDR3 spans 15 residues. CDR1 SEHNR and CDR2 FQNEAQ come from the germline V gene (reference sequence). This CDR3 is CASTGPGGSSYEQYF. Here the CDR3 DNA reads TGTGCCAGCACGGGTCCGGGAGGCAGCTCCTACGAGCAGTACTTC.

This clone was observed once. The CDR3 region is CSVGGVEETQYF. For the CDR3, the DNA is TGCAGCGTTGGCGGGGTGGAAGAGACCCAGTACTTC. V gene TRBV29-1 combines with J gene TRBJ2-5; D is perhaps TRBD2 (6 bases). V was cut by 4 bases and J by 3 bases, with 9 bases left in between. Germline lookup yields CDR1 SQVTM and CDR2 ANQGSEA. The CDR3 length is 12 residues.

The V call is TRBV6-1, the J call TRBJ1-1, with a possible D match to TRBD1 (5 bases). Germline values: CDR1 MNHNS, CDR2 SASEGT. This CDR3 region has 13 residues. The V gene lost 8 bases and the J gene lost 4 bases, with 14 bases spanning the gap. The CDR3 loop reads CASPRRQGTEAFF. The CDR3 coding sequence is TGTGCCAGCCCCAGAAGGCAGGGCACTGAAGCTTTCTTT.

The V and J genes are TRBV5-1 and TRBJ2-3; TRBD2 aligns across 10 bases. The CDR3 covers 16 residues. Germline V gene data show CDR1 as SGHRS and CDR2 as YFSETQ. V gave up 0 bases and J gave up 6 bases; unmatched junction bases: 7. CDR3 amino acids: CASSLGSGRASDTQYF. The DNA for the CDR3 is TGCGCCAGCAGCTTGGGAAGCGGGAGGGCCTCGGATACGCAGTATTTT.

The chain is built from TRBV20-1 and TRBJ2-5, with D unresolved. Per the germline V gene, CDR1 is DFQATT and CDR2 is SNEGSKA (reference sequence). The CDR3 contains 10 residues. V dropped 6 bases and J dropped 4 bases, with 6 bases sitting between them. The CDR3 reads CSALRETQYF. The DNA of the CDR3 is TGCAGTGCCCTGAGAGAGACCCAGTACTTC.

The chain joins TRBV28 to TRBJ2-3, with 12 bases lining up with TRBD2. Trimming at V came to 4 bases and at J to 7 bases, leaving 3 bases not matched to a gene. The CDR3 sequence is 14 residues long. Germline CDR1 and CDR2: MDHEN and SYDVKM. The CDR3 reads CASSWTSGDNTQYF. The CDR3 bases are TGTGCCAGCAGTTGGACTAGCGGGGACAATACGCAGTATTTT.

The chain recombines TRBV5-4 with TRBJ2-2, with D perhaps matching TRBD2 (7 bases). Trimming cost V 10 bases and J 6 bases, with 16 bases left between them. The CDR3 extends over 13 amino acids. Germline V gene sequence: CDR1 SGHNT, CDR2 YYREEE (reference sequence). The CDR3 sequence is CAQGQGRAGELFF. CDR3 nucleotides: TGTGCCCAAGGGCAGGGGAGGGCCGGGGAGCTGTTTTTT.

This chain connects TRBV28 to TRBJ2-1, with D maybe TRBD2 (5 bases). CDR3 length: 13 residues. Trimming took off 5 bases at V and 13 bases at J, with 18 bases between the two ends. Germline-derived CDR1 and CDR2 are MDHEN and SYDVKM. The CDR3 is CASSAPRGRFQFF. The CDR3 coding sequence is TGTGCCAGCAGTGCCCCCCGGGGTAGGTTTCAGTTCTTC.

The gene calls are TRBV27 and TRBJ2-7, with 8 bases lining up with TRBD1. The germline V gene has CDR1 MNHEY and CDR2 SMNVEV (reference sequence). The CDR3 covers 13 residues. After removal of 7 bases from V and 4 bases from J, the junction contained 6 bases not matched to a gene. The CDR3 coding sequence is TGTGCCAGCAAGGGGACAGGCAGATACGAGCAGTACTTC. It yields the protein CASKGTGRYEQYF.

V gene TRBV19 combines with J gene TRBJ2-2; the D gene is possibly TRBD1 (6 bases). The V gene's germline CDR1 is LNHDA and CDR2 SQIVND (reference sequence). Trimming removed 7 bases from V and 2 bases from J, with 17 bases in between. This CDR3 has 16 residues. CDR3 amino acids: CASNYRAGPNTGELFF. The CDR3 nucleotides are TGTGCCAGTAACTACAGGGCAGGGCCAAACACCGGGGAGCTGTTTTTT.

For the CDR3, the DNA is TGTGCCATCAGTGGTGAAGGTTACGAGCAGTACTTC. Its protein product is CAISGEGYEQYF. This chain connects TRBV10-3 to TRBJ2-7; no clear D. In germline, CDR1 is ENHRY, CDR2 SYGVKD. Trimming shortened V by 4 bases and J by 4 bases, and 8 bases separated the two germline ends. This CDR3 contains 12 residues.

With regard to this clone: Additional DNA sequences in this sample encode the identical CDR3. The CDR3 loop reads CASSLGPRVNTEAFF. The CDR3 DNA follows: TGTGCCAGCAGTTTAGGGCCCAGGGTGAACACTGAAGCTTTCTTT. V is TRBV27 and J is TRBJ1-1, with D perhaps matching TRBD1 (5 bases). This CDR3 has 15 residues. The V end lost 2 bases, the J end lost 0 bases, and 10 bases lay between the germline ends. Germline V CDR1 and CDR2: MNHEY, SMNVEV (reference sequence).

The J gene is TRBJ2-1, the V gene TRBV6-6, with D possibly TRBD2 on 5 matching bases. Germline CDR1 and CDR2: MNHNY and SVGAGI (reference sequence). The CDR3 spans 15 residues. V lost 4 bases and J lost 0, with 10 bases in between. In DNA form, the CDR3 reads TGTGCCAGCAGTTTAAGCGGTAGCTCCTACAATGAGCAGTTCTTC. Protein: CASSLSGSSYNEQFF.

This rearrangement joins TRBV4-3 to TRBJ2-3, with 9 nucleotides matching TRBD2. V was pared by 0 bases and J by 2 bases, with 3 bases of the junction left unmatched. Germline CDR1 and CDR2: LGHNA and YSLEER. The CDR3 spans 16 residues. The DNA of the CDR3 is TGCGCCAGCAGCCAAGAGACTAGCGGTCTCACAGATACGCAGTATTTT. The encoded protein is CASSQETSGLTDTQYF.

The chain employs TRBV28 and TRBJ2-7; 8 bases map to TRBD1. Germline-derived CDR1 and CDR2 are MDHEN and SYDVKM. J gave up 4 bases and V 8 bases, and 1 base lay outside the gene matches. The CDR3 has 11 amino acids. In DNA, the CDR3 is TGTGCCAGCGGACAGGGATACGAGCAGTACTTC. It translates to CASGQGYEQYF.

This chain links TRBV19 with TRBJ1-1; possibly TRBD1 for D (5 bases). V lost 3 bases to trimming and J lost 5 bases, with 10 bases between them. Germline lookup yields CDR1 LNHDA and CDR2 SQIVND (reference sequence). CDR3 length: 13 amino acids. The CDR3 coding sequence is TGTGCCAGTAGTATCCAGGGACGGACTGAAGCTTTCTTT. Translated, it gives CASSIQGRTEAFF. The variable domain in full, with the rest retrieved from reference TRBV19 and TRBJ1-1, is DGGITQSPKYLFRKEGQNVTLSCEQNLNHDAMYWYRQDPGQGLRLIYYSQIVNDFQKGDIAEGYSVSREKKESFPLTVTSAQKNPTAFYLCASSIQGRTEAFFGQGTRLTVV.

This clone was seen more than once but under ten times. The V gene is TRBV4-3, the J gene TRBJ2-1; 8 bases are a match to TRBD2. CDR1 is LGHNA and CDR2 is YSLEER in the germline V gene. V dropped 0 bases and J dropped 6; count of bases not matched to a gene: 10. This CDR3 is 17 amino acids long. The CDR3 reads CASSQEYGTSGGNEQFF. The CDR3 region has the DNA TGCGCCAGCAGCCAAGAGTACGGAACTAGCGGCGGCAATGAGCAGTTCTTC.

The rearrangement uses TRBV7-9 and TRBJ1-4, with no clear D. Trimming pared 3 bases from V and 7 bases from J, leaving 9 bases between. Per the germline V gene, CDR1 is SEHNR and CDR2 is FQNEAQ (reference sequence). This CDR3 comprises 13 residues. The CDR3 nucleotides read TGTGCCAGCAGCTTCGGGGAGGTTGAAAAACTGTTTTTT. Its translation: CASSFGEVEKLFF.

The chain's CDR3 is CASSSTYSANYNSPLHF. CDR3 in DNA: TGTGCCAGCAGTTCTACTTACAGTGCTAATTATAATTCACCCCTCCACTTT. The chain employs TRBV28 and TRBJ1-6; no definite D call. Germline loops: CDR1 MDHEN, CDR2 SYDVKM. V was trimmed by 4 bases and J by 4 bases, leaving 17 bases between them. The CDR3 has 17 amino acids.

A single count supports this clone. The chain recombines TRBV7-2 with TRBJ2-5; D possibly corresponds to TRBD1 (7 bases). This CDR3 is built from 17 residues. V was pared by 5 bases and J by 5 bases, with 24 bases between. Germline lookup yields CDR1 SGHTA and CDR2 FQGNSA. CDR3 region: CASSPLGSQGGWETQYF. CDR3 nucleotide sequence: TGTGCCAGCAGCCCACTCGGTAGTCAGGGGGGTTGGGAGACCCAGTACTTC.

The CDR3 bases are TGTGCCAGCTCACCCGCGGACGGCAGTTCCTACGAGCAGTACTTC. Protein product: CASSPADGSSYEQYF. The V and J genes are TRBV18 and TRBJ2-7; D is unclear. Germline V gene data show CDR1 as KGHSH and CDR2 as LQKENI. V was clipped by 3 bases and J by 1 base, with 13 bases between them. There are 15 residues in the CDR3.

V and J are TRBV4-3 and TRBJ2-7, with D possibly being TRBD1 (5 bases). Trimming removed 1 base from V and 0 bases from J, with 7 bases in between. Germline loops: CDR1 LGHNA, CDR2 YSLEER. The length of the CDR3 is 14 residues. CDR3: CASSQGQHSYEQYF. The CDR3 DNA sequence: TGCGCCAGCAGCCAAGGACAGCACTCCTACGAGCAGTACTTC.